This TCR beta chain is from a study of blood T cell repertoires in COVID-19. Using immunoSEQ multiplex PCR, the repertoire was profiled, and TCRdb retains in-frame clones only, with some absent. This sample has 90,000 to 150,000 clones; about 86% occur once, and the top ten carry 2% to 2.5%. CDR3 length: 15 residues. The germline CDR1 and CDR2 sequences are SGHTA and FQGTGA. Trimming cost V 1 base and J 6 bases, with 13 bases left between them. This clone was picked up a small number of times. This TCR was recovered from a woman in her 50s with acute or convalescent COVID-19. The sample was peripheral blood. The chain combines TRBV7-3 with TRBJ2-1, with a possible D match to TRBD2 (7 bases). The CDR3 here is CASSLSSGGANEQFF. The CDR3 nucleotides are TGTGCCAGCAGCTTAAGTAGTGGGGGGGCCAATGAGCAGTTCTTC.